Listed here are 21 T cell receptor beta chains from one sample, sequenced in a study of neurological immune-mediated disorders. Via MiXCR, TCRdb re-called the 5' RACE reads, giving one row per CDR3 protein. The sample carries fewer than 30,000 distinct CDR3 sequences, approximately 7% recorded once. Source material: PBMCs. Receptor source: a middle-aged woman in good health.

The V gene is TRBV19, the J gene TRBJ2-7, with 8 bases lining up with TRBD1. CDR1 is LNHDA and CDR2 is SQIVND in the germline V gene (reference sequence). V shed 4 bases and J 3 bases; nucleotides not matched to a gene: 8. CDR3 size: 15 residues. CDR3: CASSTGPGGNYEQYF. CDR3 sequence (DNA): TGTGCCAGTAGTACCGGCCCAGGGGGCAACTACGAGCAGTACTTC.

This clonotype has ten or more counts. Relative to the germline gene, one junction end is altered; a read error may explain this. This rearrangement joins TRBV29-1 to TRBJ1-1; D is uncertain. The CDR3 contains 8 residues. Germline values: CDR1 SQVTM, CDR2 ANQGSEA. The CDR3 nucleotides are TGCAGCGCCGAGACTGGCCCCTTT. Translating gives CSAETGPF.

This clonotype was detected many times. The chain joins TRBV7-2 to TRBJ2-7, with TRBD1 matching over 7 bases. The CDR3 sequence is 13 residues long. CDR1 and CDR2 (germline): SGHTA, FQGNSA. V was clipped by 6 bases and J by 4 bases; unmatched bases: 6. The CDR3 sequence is CASSPDRKYEQYF. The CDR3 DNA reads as TGTGCCAGCAGTCCGGACAGGAAATACGAGCAGTACTTC.

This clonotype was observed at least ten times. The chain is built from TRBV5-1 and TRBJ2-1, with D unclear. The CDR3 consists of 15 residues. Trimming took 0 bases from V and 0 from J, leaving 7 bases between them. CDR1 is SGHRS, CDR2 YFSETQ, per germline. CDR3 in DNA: TGCGCCAGCAGCTTGGAGTGGGGCTCCTACAATGAGCAGTTCTTC. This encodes CASSLEWGSYNEQFF.

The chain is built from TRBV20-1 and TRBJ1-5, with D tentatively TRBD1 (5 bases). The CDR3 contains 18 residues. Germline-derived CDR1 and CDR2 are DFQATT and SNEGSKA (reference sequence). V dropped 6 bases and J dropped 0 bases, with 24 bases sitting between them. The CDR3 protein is CSAYRVGACPISNQPQHF. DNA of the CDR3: TGCAGTGCATACCGAGTTGGGGCATGCCCCATTAGCAATCAGCCCCAGCATTTT.

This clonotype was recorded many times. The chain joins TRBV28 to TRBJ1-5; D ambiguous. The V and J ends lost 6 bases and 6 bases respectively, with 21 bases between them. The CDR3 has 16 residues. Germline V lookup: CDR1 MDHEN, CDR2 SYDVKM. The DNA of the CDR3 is TGTGCCAGCAGCCCTGGCCGCCGCGGGATCGGTCAGCCCCAGCATTTT. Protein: CASSPGRRGIGQPQHF.

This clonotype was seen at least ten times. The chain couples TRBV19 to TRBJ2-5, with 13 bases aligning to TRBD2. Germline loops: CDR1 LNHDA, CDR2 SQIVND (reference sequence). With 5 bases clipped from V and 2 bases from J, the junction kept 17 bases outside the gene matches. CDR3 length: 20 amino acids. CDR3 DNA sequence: TGTGCCAGTAGTGCCAGCCGACTAGCGGGAGGTGGGAAATGGCAAGAGACCCAGTACTTC. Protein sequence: CASSASRLAGGGKWQETQYF.

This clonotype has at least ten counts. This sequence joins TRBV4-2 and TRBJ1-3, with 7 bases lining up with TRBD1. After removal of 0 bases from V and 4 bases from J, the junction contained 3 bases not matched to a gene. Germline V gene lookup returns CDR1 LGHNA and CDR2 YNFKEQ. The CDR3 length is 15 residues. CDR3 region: CASSQDRGYGNTIYF. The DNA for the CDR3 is TGTGCCAGCAGCCAAGACAGGGGGTACGGAAACACCATATATTTT.

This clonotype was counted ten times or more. The CDR3 here is CASSDLSAGAFPGGTEAFF. CDR3 DNA: TGTGCCAGCAGCGACCTCTCTGCGGGAGCATTCCCAGGAGGCACTGAAGCTTTCTTT. This sequence joins TRBV7-6 and TRBJ1-1; D unclear. The CDR3 runs to 19 residues. V was shortened by 5 bases and J by 4 bases, with 29 bases between the two germline ends. Germline V gives CDR1 SGHVS, CDR2 FNYEAQ.

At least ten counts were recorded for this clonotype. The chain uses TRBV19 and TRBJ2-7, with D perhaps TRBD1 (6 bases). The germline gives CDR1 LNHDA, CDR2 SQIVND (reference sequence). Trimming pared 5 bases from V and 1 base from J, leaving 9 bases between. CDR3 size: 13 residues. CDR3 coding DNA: TGTGCCAGTAGTCGACAGGTGTCCTACGAGCAGTACTTC. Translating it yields CASSRQVSYEQYF.

The CDR3 here is CASSQDSGAPLHF. In DNA, the CDR3 is TGTGCCAGCAGCCAAGATTCTGGAGCTCCCCTCCACTTT. The chain links TRBV14 to TRBJ1-6, with D unclear. Trimming pared 0 bases from V and 13 bases from J, leaving 10 bases between. The CDR3 consists of 13 residues. Per the germline V gene, CDR1 is SGHDN and CDR2 is FVKESK.

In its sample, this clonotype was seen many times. CDR3 loop: CSPLEEASGLFRGFF. Written as DNA, the CDR3 is TGCAGTCCGCTAGAGGAGGCTAGCGGGTTGTTTCGAGGGTTCTTC. The gene calls are TRBV20-1 and TRBJ2-1, with 8 bases that match TRBD2. J was trimmed by 15 bases and V by 8 bases; bases with no gene match: 24. Per the germline V gene, CDR1 is DFQATT and CDR2 is SNEGSKA (reference sequence). This CDR3 is built from 15 residues.

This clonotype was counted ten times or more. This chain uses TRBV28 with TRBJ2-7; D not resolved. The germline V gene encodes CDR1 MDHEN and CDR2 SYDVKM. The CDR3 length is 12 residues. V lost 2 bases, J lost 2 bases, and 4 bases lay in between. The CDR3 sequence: CASSLATYEQYF. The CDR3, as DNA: TGTGCCAGCAGTTTAGCTACCTACGAGCAGTACTTC.

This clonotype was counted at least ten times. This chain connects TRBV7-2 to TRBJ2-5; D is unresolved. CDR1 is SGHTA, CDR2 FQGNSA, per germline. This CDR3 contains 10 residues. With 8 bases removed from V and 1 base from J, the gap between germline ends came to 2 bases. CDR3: CASGQETQYF. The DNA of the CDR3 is TGTGCCAGCGGCCAAGAGACCCAGTACTTC.

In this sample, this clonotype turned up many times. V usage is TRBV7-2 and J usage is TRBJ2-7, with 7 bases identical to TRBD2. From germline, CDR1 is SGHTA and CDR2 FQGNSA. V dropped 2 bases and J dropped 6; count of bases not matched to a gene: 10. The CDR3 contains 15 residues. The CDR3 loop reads CASSLIPTSPPEQYF. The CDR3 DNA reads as TGTGCCAGCAGCTTAATTCCGACTAGCCCTCCCGAGCAGTACTTC.

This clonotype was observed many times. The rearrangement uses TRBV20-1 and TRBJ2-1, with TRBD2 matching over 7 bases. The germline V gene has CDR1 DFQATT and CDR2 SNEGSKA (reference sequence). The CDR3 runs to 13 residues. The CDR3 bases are TGCGGGGCTAGCGGTAGCTCCTACAATGAGCAGTTCTTC. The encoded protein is CGASGSSYNEQFF.

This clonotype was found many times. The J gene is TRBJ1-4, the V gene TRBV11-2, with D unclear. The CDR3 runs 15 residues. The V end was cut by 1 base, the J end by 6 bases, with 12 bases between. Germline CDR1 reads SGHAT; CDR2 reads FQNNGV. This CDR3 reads CASSLGTRNDEKLFF. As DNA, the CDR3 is TGTGCCAGCAGCTTAGGCACTCGAAACGATGAAAAACTGTTTTTT.

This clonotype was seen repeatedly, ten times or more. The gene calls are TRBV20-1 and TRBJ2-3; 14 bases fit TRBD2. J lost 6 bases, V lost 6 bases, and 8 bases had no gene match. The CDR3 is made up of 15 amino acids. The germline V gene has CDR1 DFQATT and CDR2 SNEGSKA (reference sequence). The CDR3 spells CSAPTSGRARDTQYF. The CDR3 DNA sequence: TGCAGTGCCCCGACTAGCGGGAGGGCCCGGGATACGCAGTATTTT.

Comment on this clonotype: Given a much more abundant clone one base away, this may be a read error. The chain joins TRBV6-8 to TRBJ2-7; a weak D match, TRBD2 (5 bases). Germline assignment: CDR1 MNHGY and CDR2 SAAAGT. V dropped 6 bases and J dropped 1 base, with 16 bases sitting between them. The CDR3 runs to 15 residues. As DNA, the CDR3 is TGTGCCAGCAGCACCCCCCGCGGGCAGTCCTACGAGCAGTACTTC. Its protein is CASSTPRGQSYEQYF.

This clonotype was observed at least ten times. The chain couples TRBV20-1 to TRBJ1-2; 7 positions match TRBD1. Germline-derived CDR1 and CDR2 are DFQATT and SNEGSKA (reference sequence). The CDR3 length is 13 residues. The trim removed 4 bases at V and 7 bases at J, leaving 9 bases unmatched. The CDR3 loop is CSATMDRLGGYTF. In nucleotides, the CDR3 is TGCAGTGCTACTATGGACAGGTTGGGTGGCTACACCTTC.

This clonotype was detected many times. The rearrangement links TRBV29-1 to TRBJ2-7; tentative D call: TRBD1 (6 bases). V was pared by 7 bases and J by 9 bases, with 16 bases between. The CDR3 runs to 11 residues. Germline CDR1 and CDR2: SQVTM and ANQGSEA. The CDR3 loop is CSGFTGKAQYF. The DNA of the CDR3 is TGCAGCGGGTTTACAGGGAAAGCGCAGTACTTC.